Following are 6 T cell receptor beta chains from one sample sequenced in a study of brain T cells in children with intractable seizures. Assay: immunoSEQ multiplex PCR; the TCRdb copy retains only in-frame clones and omits some. The data show 300,000 to 400,000 clones, more than 85% seen once. Documented time point: blood from clinic visit 5 months post-surgery; TSC patient then seizure free. Sample: peripheral blood, taken 4 to 5 months after surgery. These receptors were taken from a boy younger than two with tuberous sclerosis and intractable seizures.

The genes are TRBV7-3 and TRBJ2-5, with D perhaps TRBD1 (5 bases). CDR3 length equals 13 residues. Trimming pared 2 bases from V and 5 bases from J, leaving 9 bases between. Germline CDR1 SGHTA, CDR2 FQGTGA. The CDR3 nucleotides are TGTGCCAGCAGCTTAGGACACTCTGAGACCCAGTACTTC. As protein: CASSLGHSETQYF.

The rearrangement joins TRBV19 to TRBJ2-1; 8 positions agree with TRBD2. There are 13 residues in the CDR3. V lost 5 bases to trimming and J lost 4 bases; unmatched junction nucleotides: 1. Germline assignment: CDR1 LNHDA and CDR2 SQIVND (reference sequence). CDR3 in amino acids: CASSPGGYNEQFF. The DNA of the CDR3 is TGTGCCAGTAGTCCGGGAGGGTACAATGAGCAGTTCTTC.

This clone was counted once. V usage is TRBV7-8 and J usage is TRBJ1-5; TRBD1 aligns across 7 bases. The CDR3 extends over 16 amino acids. Trimming took 3 bases from V and 4 from J; bases not matched to a gene: 9. The germline V gene has CDR1 SGHVS and CDR2 FQNEAQ. The CDR3, as DNA: TGTGCCAGCAGCTTCACGACAGGGTTATCGAATCAGCCCCAGCATTTT. Translation gives CASSFTTGLSNQPQHF.

The chain links TRBV2 to TRBJ1-4; 7 positions match TRBD1. V was pared by 6 bases and J by 0 bases, with 7 bases of the junction left unmatched. CDR3 length: 16 residues. Per germline, CDR1 SNHLY and CDR2 FYNNEI. The CDR3 reads CASRGQSGTTNEKLFF. CDR3 coding DNA: TGTGCCAGCAGGGGACAGTCTGGGACAACTAATGAAAAACTGTTTTTT.

This chain joins TRBV9 and TRBJ2-1, with D unclear. There are 15 residues in the CDR3. The germline gives CDR1 SGDLS, CDR2 YYNGEE. The V gene lost 0 bases and the J gene lost 6 bases, with 13 bases spanning the gap. CDR3 sequence: CASSVVSDKANEQFF. CDR3 coding DNA: TGTGCCAGCAGCGTAGTTAGTGACAAGGCCAATGAGCAGTTCTTC.

In its sample, this clone was seen once. The CDR3 bases are TGTGCCAGCAGCCAAGATGAGGGGAACGGTGGAAGTCAGCCCCAGCATTTT. Amino acids: CASSQDEGNGGSQPQHF. The gene calls are TRBV3-1 (or the pseudogene TRBV3-2) and TRBJ1-5; possible D gene TRBD1, 5 bases. CDR1 LGHDT and CDR2 YNNKEL come from the germline V gene (reference sequence). The CDR3 runs 17 residues. The V and J ends lost 0 bases and 6 bases respectively, with 18 bases between them.